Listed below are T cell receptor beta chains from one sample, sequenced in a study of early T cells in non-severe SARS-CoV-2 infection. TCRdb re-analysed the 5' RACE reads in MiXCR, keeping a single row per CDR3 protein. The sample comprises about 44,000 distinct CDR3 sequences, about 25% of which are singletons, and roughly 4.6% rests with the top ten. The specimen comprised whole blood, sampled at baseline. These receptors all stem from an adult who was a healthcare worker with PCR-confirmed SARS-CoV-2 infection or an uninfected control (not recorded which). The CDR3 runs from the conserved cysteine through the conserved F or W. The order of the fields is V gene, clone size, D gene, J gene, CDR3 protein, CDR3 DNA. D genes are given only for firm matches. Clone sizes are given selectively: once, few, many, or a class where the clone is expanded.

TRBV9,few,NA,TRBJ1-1,CASSSAGLGNTEAFF,TGTGCCAGCAGCTCGGCAGGGCTTGGGAACACTGAAGCTTTCTTT
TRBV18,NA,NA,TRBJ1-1,CASSQSRMNTEAFF,TGTGCCAGCTCTCAATCTCGGATGAACACTGAAGCTTTCTTT
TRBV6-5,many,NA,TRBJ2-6,CASSTTGANVLTF,TGTGCCAGCAGTACAACTGGGGCCAACGTCCTGACTTTC
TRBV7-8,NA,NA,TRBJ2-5,CASSLAMGRIETQYF,TGTGCCAGCAGCTTAGCGATGGGACGGATAGAGACCCAGTACTTC
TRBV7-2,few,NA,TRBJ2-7,CASSLAGRGNGQYF,TGTGCCAGCAGCTTAGCGGGGCGCGGGAATGGGCAGTACTTC
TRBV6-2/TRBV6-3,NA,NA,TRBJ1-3,CASSYSPRDSGNTIYF,TGTGCCAGCAGTTACTCCCCCAGGGACTCTGGAAACACCATATATTTT
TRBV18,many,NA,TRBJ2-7,CASSPLRGQPAEQYF,TGTGCCAGCTCACCACTCCGGGGGCAGCCGGCAGAGCAGTACTTC
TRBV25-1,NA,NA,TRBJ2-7,CASSRIQGSYEQYF,TGTGCCAGCAGCCGCATCCAGGGCTCCTACGAGCAGTACTTC
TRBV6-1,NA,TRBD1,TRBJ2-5,CASSVEGGEPQYF,TGTGCCAGCAGTGTGGAAGGGGGCGAGCCCCAGTACTTC
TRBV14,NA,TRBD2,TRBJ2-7,CASSQGTSGYYEQYF,TGTGCCAGCAGCCAGGGGACTAGCGGTTACTACGAGCAGTACTTC
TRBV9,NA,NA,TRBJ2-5,CASSEARGAEETQYF,TGTGCCAGCAGCGAGGCCCGGGGGGCTGAAGAGACCCAGTACTTC
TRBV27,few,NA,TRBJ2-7,CASSLVTGNYEQYF,TGTGCCAGCAGTCTCGTCACAGGAAACTACGAGCAGTACTTC
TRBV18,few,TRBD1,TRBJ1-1,CASSPPLGGLTEAFF,TGTGCCAGCTCACCACCGTTAGGGGGCCTAACTGAAGCTTTCTTT
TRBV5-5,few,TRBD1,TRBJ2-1,CASSLGGQVINEQFF,TGTGCCAGCAGCTTGGGGGGACAGGTTATCAATGAGCAGTTCTTC
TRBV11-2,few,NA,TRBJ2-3,CASSPSGDTQYF,TGTGCCAGCAGCCCCTCAGGAGATACGCAGTATTTT
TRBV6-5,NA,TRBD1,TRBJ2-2,CASRTSGGSTGELFF,TGTGCCAGCAGGACTTCAGGGGGCAGCACCGGGGAGCTGTTTTTT
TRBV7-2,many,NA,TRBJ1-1,CASSSLPGASTEAFF,TGTGCCAGCAGCTCGCTACCGGGGGCGAGTACTGAAGCTTTCTTT
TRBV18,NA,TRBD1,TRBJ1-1,CASSYRDSDTEAFF,TGTGCCAGCTCATACCGGGACAGTGACACTGAAGCTTTCTTT
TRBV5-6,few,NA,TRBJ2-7,CASSPGTSGDEQYF,TGTGCCAGCAGCCCCGGGACCTCGGGGGACGAGCAGTACTTC
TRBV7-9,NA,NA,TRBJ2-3,CASSPQLSTDTQYF,TGTGCCAGCAGCCCCCAGCTGAGCACAGATACGCAGTATTTT
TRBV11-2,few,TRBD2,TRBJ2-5,CASSSLLTSGGAGGETQYF,TGTGCCAGCAGCTCCCTCTTAACTAGCGGGGGGGCAGGAGGAGAGACCCAGTACTTC
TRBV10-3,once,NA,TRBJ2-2,CAISTGLRELFF,TGTGCCATCAGTACAGGGTTACGGGAGCTGTTTTTT
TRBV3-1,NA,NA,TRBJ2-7,CASSQEQRKYF,TGTGCCAGCAGCCAAGAACAGAGAAAGTACTTC
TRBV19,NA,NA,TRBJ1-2,CASSIDVSVDGYTF,TGTGCCAGTAGTATAGATGTGAGTGTTGATGGCTACACCTTC
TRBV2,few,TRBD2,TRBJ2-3,CASSGSSGFTDTQYF,TGTGCCAGCAGTGGCTCTAGCGGATTCACAGATACGCAGTATTTT
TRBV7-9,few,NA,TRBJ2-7,CASSRDAAYEQYF,TGTGCCAGCAGCCGGGACGCCGCCTACGAGCAGTACTTC
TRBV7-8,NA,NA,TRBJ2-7,CASSSNFWEQYF,TGTGCCAGCAGCTCAAATTTCTGGGAGCAGTACTTC
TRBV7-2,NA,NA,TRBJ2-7,CASSLRVYGTWEQYF,TGTGCCAGCAGCCTAAGGGTATACGGTACATGGGAGCAGTACTTC
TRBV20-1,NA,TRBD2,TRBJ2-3,CSASAGLAGFTDTQYF,TGCAGTGCTAGTGCGGGACTAGCGGGGTTCACAGATACGCAGTATTTT
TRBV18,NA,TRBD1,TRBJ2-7,CASSPGTGGGEQYF,TGTGCCAGCTCACCCGGGACAGGGGGCGGGGAGCAGTACTTC
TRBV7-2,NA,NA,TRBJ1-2,CASSPREVGFYGYTF,TGTGCCAGCAGCCCAAGGGAGGTTGGTTTCTATGGCTACACCTTC
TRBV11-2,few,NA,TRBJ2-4,CASSANVNIQYF,TGTGCCAGCAGCGCAAACGTAAACATTCAGTACTTC
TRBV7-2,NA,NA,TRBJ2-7,CASSFRTNSYEQYF,TGTGCCAGCAGCTTTAGGACTAACTCCTACGAGCAGTACTTC
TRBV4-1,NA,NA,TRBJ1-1,CASSQGLRPEAFF,TGCGCCAGCAGCCAAGGGCTGAGGCCTGAAGCTTTCTTT
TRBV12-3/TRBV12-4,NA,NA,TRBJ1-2,CASSLERNYGYTF,TGTGCCAGCAGTTTAGAGAGGAACTATGGCTACACCTTC
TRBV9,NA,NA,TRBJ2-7,CASSVGGTEQYF,TGTGCCAGCAGCGTAGGGGGGACCGAGCAGTACTTC
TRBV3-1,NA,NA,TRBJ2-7,CASSQQGHEQYF,TGTGCCAGCAGCCAGCAGGGCCACGAGCAGTACTTC
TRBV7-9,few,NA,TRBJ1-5,CASSGHNQPQHF,TGTGCCAGCAGCGGACACAATCAGCCCCAGCATTTT
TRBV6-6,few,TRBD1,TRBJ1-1,CASIGIGQGQTEAFF,TGTGCCAGCATAGGAATAGGACAGGGTCAGACTGAAGCTTTCTTT
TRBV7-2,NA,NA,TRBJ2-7,CASSFLGTYEQYF,TGTGCCAGCAGCTTCCTAGGCACCTACGAGCAGTACTTC
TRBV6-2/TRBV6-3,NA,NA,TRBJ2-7,CASSPRQAYEQYF,TGTGCCAGCAGTCCTCGACAAGCCTACGAGCAGTACTTC
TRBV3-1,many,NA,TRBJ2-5,CASSQAGPLIGETQYF,TGTGCCAGCAGCCAAGCGGGACCCCTGATTGGCGAGACCCAGTACTTC
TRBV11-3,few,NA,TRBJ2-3,CASSLSGRETDTQYF,TGTGCCAGCAGCTTAAGCGGCAGGGAGACAGATACGCAGTATTTT
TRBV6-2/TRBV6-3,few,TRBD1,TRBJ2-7,CASTGTGIYEQYF,TGTGCCAGCACGGGGACAGGGATCTACGAGCAGTACTTC
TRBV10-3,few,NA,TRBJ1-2,CAISEMGDYGYTF,TGTGCCATCAGTGAGATGGGAGACTATGGCTACACCTTC
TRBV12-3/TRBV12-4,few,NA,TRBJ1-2,CASDGRHYGYTF,TGTGCCAGCGACGGCAGGCACTATGGCTACACCTTC
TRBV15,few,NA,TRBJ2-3,CATSRQYTDTQYF,TGTGCCACCAGCAGGCAGTACACAGATACGCAGTATTTT
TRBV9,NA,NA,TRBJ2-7,CASSDGSAAKYF,TGTGCCAGCAGCGACGGTTCGGCAGCTAAGTACTTC
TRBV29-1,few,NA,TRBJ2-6,CSVPEDSGANVLTF,TGCAGCGTTCCAGAAGACTCTGGGGCCAACGTCCTGACTTTC
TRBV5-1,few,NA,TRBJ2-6,CASARGSGANVLTF,TGCGCCAGCGCCCGGGGCTCTGGGGCCAACGTCCTGACTTTC
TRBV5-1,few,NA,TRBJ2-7,CASSLSTGAGSEQYF,TGCGCCAGCAGCCTGAGCACCGGGGCCGGGAGCGAGCAGTACTTC
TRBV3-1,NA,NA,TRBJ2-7,CASSHGGRGAEQYF,TGTGCCAGCAGCCACGGCGGCCGGGGTGCCGAGCAGTACTTC
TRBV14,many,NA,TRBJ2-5,CASSQDRRREQETQYF,TGTGCCAGCAGCCAAGATCGAAGGAGAGAACAAGAGACCCAGTACTTC
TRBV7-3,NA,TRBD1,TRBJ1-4,CASSSSGTGGEKLFF,TGTGCCAGCAGCTCAAGTGGGACAGGGGGCGAAAAACTGTTTTTT
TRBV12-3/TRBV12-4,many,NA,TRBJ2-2,CASSLAQVNTGELFF,TGTGCCAGCAGTTTAGCACAGGTGAACACCGGGGAGCTGTTTTTT
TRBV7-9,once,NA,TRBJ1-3,CASSLALGSGNTIYF,TGTGCCAGCAGCTTAGCGCTTGGCTCTGGAAACACCATATATTTT
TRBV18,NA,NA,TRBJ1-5,CASSPPSGENQPQHF,TGTGCCAGCTCACCACCTTCAGGGGAAAATCAGCCCCAGCATTTT
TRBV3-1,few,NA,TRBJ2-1,CASSQGTGGYNEQFF,TGTGCCAGCAGCCAAGGGACAGGAGGGTACAATGAGCAGTTCTTC
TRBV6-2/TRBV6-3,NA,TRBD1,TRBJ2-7,CASSYLTGGHEQYF,TGTGCCAGCAGTTACCTGACAGGGGGCCACGAGCAGTACTTC
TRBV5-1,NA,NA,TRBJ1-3,CASSSGDPRAGNTIYF,TGCGCCAGCAGCTCAGGGGACCCCCGAGCTGGAAACACCATATATTTT